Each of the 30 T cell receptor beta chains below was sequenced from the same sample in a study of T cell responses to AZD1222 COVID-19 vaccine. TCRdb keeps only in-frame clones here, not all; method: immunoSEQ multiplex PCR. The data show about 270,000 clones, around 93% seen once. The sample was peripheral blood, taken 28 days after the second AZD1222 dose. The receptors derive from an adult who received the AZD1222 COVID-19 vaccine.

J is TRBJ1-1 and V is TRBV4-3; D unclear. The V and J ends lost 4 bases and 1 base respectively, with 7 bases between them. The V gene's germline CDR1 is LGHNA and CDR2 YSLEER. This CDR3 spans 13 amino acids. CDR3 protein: CASSPRWNTEAFF. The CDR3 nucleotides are TGCGCCAGCAGCCCCAGGTGGAACACTGAAGCTTTCTTT.

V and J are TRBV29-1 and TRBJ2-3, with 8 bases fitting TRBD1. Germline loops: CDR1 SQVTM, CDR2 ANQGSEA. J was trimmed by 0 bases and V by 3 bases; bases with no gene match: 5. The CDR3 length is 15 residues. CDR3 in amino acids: CSVENGQGSTDTQYF. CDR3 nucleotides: TGCAGCGTTGAGAACGGACAGGGAAGCACAGATACGCAGTATTTT.

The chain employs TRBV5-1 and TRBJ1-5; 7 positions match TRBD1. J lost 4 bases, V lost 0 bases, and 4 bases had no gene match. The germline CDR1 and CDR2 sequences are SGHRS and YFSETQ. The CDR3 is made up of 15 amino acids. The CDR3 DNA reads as TGCGCCAGCAGCTTGGGGGACAGCCGAAATCAGCCCCAGCATTTT. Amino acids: CASSLGDSRNQPQHF. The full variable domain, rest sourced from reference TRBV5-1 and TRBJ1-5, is KAGVTQTPRYLIKTRGQQVTLSCSPISGHRSVSWYQQTPGQGLQFLFEYFSETQRNKGNFPGRFSGRQFSNSRSEMNVSTLELGDSALYLCASSLGDSRNQPQHFGDGTRLSIL.

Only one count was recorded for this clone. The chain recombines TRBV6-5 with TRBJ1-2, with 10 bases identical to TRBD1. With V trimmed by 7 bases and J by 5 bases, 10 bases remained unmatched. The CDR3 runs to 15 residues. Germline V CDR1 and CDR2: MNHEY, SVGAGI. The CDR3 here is CASTAGTGVEYGYTF. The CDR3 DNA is TGTGCCAGCACAGCCGGGACAGGGGTGGAGTATGGCTACACCTTC.

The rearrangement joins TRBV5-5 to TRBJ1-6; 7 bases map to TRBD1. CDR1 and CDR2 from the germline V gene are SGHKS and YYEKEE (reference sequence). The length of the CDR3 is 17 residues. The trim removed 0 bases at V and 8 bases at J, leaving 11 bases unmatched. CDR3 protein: CASSLVVQGRKDSPLHF. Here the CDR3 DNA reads TGTGCCAGCAGCTTGGTGGTACAGGGGCGAAAGGATTCACCCCTCCACTTT. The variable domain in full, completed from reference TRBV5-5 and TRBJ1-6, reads DAGVTQSPTHLIKTRGQQVTLRCSPISGHKSVSWYQQVLGQGPQFIFQYYEKEERGRGNFPDRFSARQFPNYSSELNVNALLLGDSALYLCASSLVVQGRKDSPLHFGNGTRLTVT.

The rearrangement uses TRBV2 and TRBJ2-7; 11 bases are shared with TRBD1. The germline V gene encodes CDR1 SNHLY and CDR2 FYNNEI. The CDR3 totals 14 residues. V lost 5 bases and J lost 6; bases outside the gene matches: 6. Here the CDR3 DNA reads TGTGCCAGCAGTACTTGGACAGGGGGCGGCGAGCAGTACTTC. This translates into CASSTWTGGGEQYF.

The CDR3 loop reads CASSYRKLNEQFF. Here the CDR3 DNA reads TGTGCCAGCAGTTACCGAAAACTCAATGAGCAGTTCTTC. The chain carries TRBV6-5 and TRBJ2-1; D is unclear. CDR1 and CDR2 (germline): MNHEY, SVGAGI. The CDR3 loop spans 13 amino acids. V was cut by 2 bases and J by 6 bases, with 8 bases left in between.

The DNA of the CDR3 is TGTGCCAGCGGGGGAAACTTTGGGACAGCTGGCTACACCTTC. Amino acid sequence: CASGGNFGTAGYTF. The rearrangement uses TRBV2 and TRBJ1-2; 7 bases are a match to TRBD1. V trimming: 8 bases; J trimming: 7 bases; junction bases outside the gene matches: 13. From germline, CDR1 is SNHLY and CDR2 FYNNEI. This CDR3 spans 14 amino acids.

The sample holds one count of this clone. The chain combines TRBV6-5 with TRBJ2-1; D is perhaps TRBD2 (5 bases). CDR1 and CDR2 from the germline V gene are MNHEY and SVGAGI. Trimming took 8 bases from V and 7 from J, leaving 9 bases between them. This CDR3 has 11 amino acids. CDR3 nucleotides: TGTGCCAGCCGAACGGGGAATGAGCAGTTCTTC. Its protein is CASRTGNEQFF.

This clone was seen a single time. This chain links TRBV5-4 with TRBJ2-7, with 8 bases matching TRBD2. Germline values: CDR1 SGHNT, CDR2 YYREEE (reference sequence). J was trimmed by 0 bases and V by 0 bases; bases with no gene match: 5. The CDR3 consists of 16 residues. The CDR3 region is CASSLDQRGSSYEQYF. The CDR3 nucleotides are TGTGCCAGCAGCTTGGATCAGCGGGGGAGCTCCTACGAGCAGTACTTC.

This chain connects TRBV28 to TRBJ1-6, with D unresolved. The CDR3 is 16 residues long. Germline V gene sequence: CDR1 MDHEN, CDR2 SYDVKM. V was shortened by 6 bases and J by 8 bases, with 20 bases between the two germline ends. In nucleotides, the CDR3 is TGTGCCAGCAGATCTAACGGGCCTAGGAGTGATTCACCCCTCCACTTT. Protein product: CASRSNGPRSDSPLHF.

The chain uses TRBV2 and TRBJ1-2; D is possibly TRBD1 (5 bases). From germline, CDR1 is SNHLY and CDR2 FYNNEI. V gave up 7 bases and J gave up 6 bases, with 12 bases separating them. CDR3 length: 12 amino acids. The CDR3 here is CASNFGGDGYTF. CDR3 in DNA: TGTGCCAGCAACTTTGGGGGGGATGGCTACACCTTC.

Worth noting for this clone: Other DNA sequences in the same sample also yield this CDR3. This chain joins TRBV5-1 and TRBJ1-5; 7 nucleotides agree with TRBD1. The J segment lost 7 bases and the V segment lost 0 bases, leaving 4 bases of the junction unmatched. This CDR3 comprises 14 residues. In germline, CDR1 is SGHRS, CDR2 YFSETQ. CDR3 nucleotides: TGCGCCAGCAGCTTGGAAGGGGGCGGACAGCCCCAGCATTTT. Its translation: CASSLEGGGQPQHF. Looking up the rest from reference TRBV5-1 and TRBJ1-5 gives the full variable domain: KAGVTQTPRYLIKTRGQQVTLSCSPISGHRSVSWYQQTPGQGLQFLFEYFSETQRNKGNFPGRFSGRQFSNSRSEMNVSTLELGDSALYLCASSLEGGGQPQHFGDGTRLSIL.

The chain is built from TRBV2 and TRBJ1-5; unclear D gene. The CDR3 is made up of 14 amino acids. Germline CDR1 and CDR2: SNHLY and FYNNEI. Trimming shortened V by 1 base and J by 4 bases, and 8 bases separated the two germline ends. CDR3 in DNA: TGTGCCAGCAGTGAAGTCGCCGGTAATCAGCCCCAGCATTTT. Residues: CASSEVAGNQPQHF.

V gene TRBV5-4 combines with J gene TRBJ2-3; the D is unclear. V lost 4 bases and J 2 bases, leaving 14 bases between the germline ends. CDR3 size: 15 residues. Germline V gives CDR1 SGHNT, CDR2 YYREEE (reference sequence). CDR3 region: CASSRPDFTTDTQYF. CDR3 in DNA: TGTGCCAGCAGCCGCCCTGATTTTACCACAGATACGCAGTATTTT.

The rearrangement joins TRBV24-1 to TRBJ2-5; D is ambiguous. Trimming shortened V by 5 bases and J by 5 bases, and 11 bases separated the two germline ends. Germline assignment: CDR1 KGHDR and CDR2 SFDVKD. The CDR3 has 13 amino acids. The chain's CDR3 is CATSAPEGETQYF. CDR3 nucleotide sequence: TGTGCCACCAGTGCCCCCGAAGGGGAGACCCAGTACTTC.

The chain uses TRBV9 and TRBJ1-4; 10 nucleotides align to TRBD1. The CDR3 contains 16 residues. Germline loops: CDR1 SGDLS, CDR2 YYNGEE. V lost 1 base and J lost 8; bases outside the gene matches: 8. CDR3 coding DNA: TGTGCCAGCAGCGTACACGGGGACAGGGGAGGAGAAAAACTGTTTTTT. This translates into CASSVHGDRGGEKLFF.

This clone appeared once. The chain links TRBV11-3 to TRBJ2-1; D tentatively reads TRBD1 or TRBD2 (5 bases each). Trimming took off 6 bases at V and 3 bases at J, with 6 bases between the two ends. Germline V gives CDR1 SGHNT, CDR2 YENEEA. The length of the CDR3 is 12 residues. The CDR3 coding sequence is TGTGCCAGCAGTGGGGGCTACAATGAGCAGTTCTTC. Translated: CASSGGYNEQFF. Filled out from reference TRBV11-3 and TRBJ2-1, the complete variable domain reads EAGVVQSPRYKIIEKKQPVAFWCNPISGHNTLYWYLQNLGQGPELLIRYENEEAVDDSQLPKDRFSAERLKGVDSTLKIQPAELGDSAVYLCASSGGYNEQFFGPGTRLTVL.

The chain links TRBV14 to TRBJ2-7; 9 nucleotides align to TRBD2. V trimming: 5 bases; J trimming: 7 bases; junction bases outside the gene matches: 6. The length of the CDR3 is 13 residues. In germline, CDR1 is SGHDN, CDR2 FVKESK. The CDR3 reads CASSSAREGEQYF. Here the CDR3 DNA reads TGTGCCAGCAGCTCGGCGCGGGAGGGAGAGCAGTACTTC.

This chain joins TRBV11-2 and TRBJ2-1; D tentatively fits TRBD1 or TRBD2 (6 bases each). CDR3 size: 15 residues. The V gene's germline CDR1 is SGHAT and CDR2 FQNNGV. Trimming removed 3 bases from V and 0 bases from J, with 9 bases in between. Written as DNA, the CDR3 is TGTGCCAGCAGCTTCGGGGGCCTCTCCTACAATGAGCAGTTCTTC. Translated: CASSFGGLSYNEQFF.

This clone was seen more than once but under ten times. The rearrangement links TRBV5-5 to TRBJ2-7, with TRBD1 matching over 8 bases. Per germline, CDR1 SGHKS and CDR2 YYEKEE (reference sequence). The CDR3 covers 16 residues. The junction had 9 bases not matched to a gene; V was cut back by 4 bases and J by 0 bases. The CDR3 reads CASSRTGTGTSYEQYF. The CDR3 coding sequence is TGTGCCAGCAGCCGGACCGGGACAGGTACCTCCTACGAGCAGTACTTC.

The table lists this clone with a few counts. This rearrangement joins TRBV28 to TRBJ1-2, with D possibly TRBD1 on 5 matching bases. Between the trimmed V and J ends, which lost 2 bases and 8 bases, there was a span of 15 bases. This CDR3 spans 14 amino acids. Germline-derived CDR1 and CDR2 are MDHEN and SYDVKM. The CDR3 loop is CASSLGGFAQGYTF. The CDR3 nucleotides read TGTGCCAGCAGTTTAGGGGGATTCGCCCAAGGCTACACCTTC.

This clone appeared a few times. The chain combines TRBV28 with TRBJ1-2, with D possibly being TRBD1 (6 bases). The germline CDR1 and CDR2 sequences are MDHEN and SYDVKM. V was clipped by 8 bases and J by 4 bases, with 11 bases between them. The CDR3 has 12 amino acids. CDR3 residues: CASQGRGYGYTF. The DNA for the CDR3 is TGTGCCAGCCAGGGCAGGGGCTATGGCTACACCTTC.

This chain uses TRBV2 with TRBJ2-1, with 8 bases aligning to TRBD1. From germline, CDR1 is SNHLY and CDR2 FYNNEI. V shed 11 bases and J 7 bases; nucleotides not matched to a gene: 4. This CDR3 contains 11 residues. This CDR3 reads CAGQGVNEQFF. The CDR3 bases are TGTGCCGGACAGGGAGTAAATGAGCAGTTCTTC.

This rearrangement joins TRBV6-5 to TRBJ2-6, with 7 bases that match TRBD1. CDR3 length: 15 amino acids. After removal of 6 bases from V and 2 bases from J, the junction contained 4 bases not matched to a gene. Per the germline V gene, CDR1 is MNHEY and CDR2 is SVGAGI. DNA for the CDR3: TGTGCCAGCAGGACAGGGTCGGCTGGGGCCAACGTCCTGACTTTC. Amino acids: CASRTGSAGANVLTF.

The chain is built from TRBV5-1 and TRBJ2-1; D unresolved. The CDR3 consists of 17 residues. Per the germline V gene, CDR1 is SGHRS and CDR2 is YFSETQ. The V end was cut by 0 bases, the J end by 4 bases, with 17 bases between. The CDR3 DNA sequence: TGCGCCAGCAGCTTGGCCCGTGGAGACCTTAGGTACAATGAGCAGTTCTTC. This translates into CASSLARGDLRYNEQFF.

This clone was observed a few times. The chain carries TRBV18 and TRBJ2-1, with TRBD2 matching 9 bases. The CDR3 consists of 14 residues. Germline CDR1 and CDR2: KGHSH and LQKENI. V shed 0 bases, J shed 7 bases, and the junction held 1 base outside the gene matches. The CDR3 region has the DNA TGTGCCAGCTCACCACCTAGCGGGAGTAATGAGCAGTTCTTC. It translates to CASSPPSGSNEQFF.

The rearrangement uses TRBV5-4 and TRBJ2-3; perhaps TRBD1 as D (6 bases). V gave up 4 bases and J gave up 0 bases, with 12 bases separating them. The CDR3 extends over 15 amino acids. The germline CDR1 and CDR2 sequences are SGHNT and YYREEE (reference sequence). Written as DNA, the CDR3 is TGTGCCAGCAGCACACAGGGTAAGAGCACAGATACGCAGTATTTT. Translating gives CASSTQGKSTDTQYF.

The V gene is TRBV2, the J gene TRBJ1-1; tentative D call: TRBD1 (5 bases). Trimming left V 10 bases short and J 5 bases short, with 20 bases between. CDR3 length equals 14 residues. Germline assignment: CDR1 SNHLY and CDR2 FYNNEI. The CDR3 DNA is TGTGCCAACACCATAGAGAGGGGAGGAACTGAAGCTTTCTTT. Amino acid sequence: CANTIERGGTEAFF.

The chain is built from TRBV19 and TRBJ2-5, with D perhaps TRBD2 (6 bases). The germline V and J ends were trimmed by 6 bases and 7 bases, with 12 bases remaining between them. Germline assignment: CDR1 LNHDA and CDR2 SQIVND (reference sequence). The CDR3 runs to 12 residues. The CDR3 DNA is TGTGCCAGTAGGCTGCAGGGAGGGACCCAGTACTTC. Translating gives CASRLQGGTQYF.